The rows below give T cell receptor beta chains drawn from one sample of a study of T cells after posttransplantation cyclophosphamide. Method: immunoSEQ multiplex PCR; TCRdb's copy keeps in-frame clones and lacks some. The table lists about 52,000 clones, 94% of them singletons. The sample consisted of PBMCs. The receptor source for this set is a woman aged 30 to 39 in good health and a related stem cell transplant donor. Each CDR3 is given with its conserved first and last residue. The order of the fields is J gene, clone size, V gene, D gene, CDR3 protein, CDR3 DNA. The D gene is left open where the match is weak. Rows may omit the clone size; those that give it use once, few, many or a size class.

j_call: TRBJ2-3; clone_size: .; v_call: TRBV5-1; d_call: .; cdr3_aa: CASAELLGTDTQYF; cdr3_nt: TGCGCCAGCGCCGAGTTATTGGGCACAGATACGCAGTATTTT
j_call: TRBJ2-7; clone_size: .; v_call: TRBV6-6; d_call: TRBD1; cdr3_aa: CASTDSGQGRVQYF; cdr3_nt: TGTGCCAGCACCGACTCGGGACAGGGGAGGGTGCAGTACTTC
j_call: TRBJ1-1; clone_size: .; v_call: TRBV5-4; d_call: .; cdr3_aa: CASSLPPGRGNTEAFF; cdr3_nt: TGTGCCAGCAGCTTGCCCCCGGGGCGGGGTAACACTGAAGCTTTCTTT
j_call: TRBJ1-4; clone_size: once; v_call: TRBV28; d_call: TRBD1; cdr3_aa: CASSLSGQANEKLFF; cdr3_nt: TGTGCCAGCAGTTTATCCGGACAGGCAAATGAAAAACTGTTTTTT
j_call: TRBJ2-3; clone_size: .; v_call: TRBV29-1; d_call: TRBD1; cdr3_aa: CSVRRQGATDTQYF; cdr3_nt: TGCAGCGTTCGTCGGCAGGGGGCCACAGATACGCAGTATTTT
j_call: TRBJ1-4; clone_size: .; v_call: TRBV2; d_call: TRBD1; cdr3_aa: CASSGLGQSNEKLFF; cdr3_nt: TGTGCCAGCAGTGGCTTGGGACAGTCAAATGAAAAACTGTTTTTT
j_call: TRBJ2-1; clone_size: once; v_call: TRBV7-7; d_call: TRBD2; cdr3_aa: CASSPGTSGTNEQFF; cdr3_nt: TGTGCCAGCAGCCCCGGGACTAGCGGGACGAATGAGCAGTTCTTC
j_call: TRBJ1-5; clone_size: .; v_call: TRBV5-5; d_call: .; cdr3_aa: CASSLAGGGNQPQHF; cdr3_nt: TGTGCCAGCAGCTTGGCCGGGGGGGGCAATCAGCCCCAGCATTTT
j_call: TRBJ2-2; clone_size: .; v_call: TRBV4-3; d_call: .; cdr3_aa: CASSQLLRTAASPNTGELFF; cdr3_nt: TGCGCCAGCAGCCAATTATTGAGAACAGCAGCTTCACCGAACACCGGGGAGCTGTTTTTT
j_call: TRBJ1-5; clone_size: .; v_call: TRBV2; d_call: TRBD1; cdr3_aa: CASSEGASNQPQHF; cdr3_nt: TGTGCCAGCAGCGAGGGGGCGAGCAATCAGCCCCAGCATTTT
j_call: TRBJ1-1; clone_size: .; v_call: TRBV6-5; d_call: .; cdr3_aa: CASSYFPRENTEAFF; cdr3_nt: TGTGCCAGCAGTTACTTTCCCCGGGAGAACACTGAAGCTTTCTTT
j_call: TRBJ2-1; clone_size: .; v_call: TRBV4-2; d_call: TRBD2; cdr3_aa: CASSHFKEPSGGREQFF; cdr3_nt: TGTGCCAGCAGCCATTTCAAGGAGCCTAGCGGGGGGCGTGAGCAGTTCTTC
j_call: TRBJ1-3; clone_size: .; v_call: TRBV18; d_call: .; cdr3_aa: CASSPLPASSGNTIYF; cdr3_nt: TGTGCCAGCTCACCACTTCCGGCTAGCTCTGGAAACACCATATATTTT
j_call: TRBJ2-1; clone_size: .; v_call: TRBV5-1; d_call: TRBD2; cdr3_aa: CASSLSGASSYNEQFF; cdr3_nt: TGCGCCAGCAGCTTAAGCGGGGCGAGCTCCTACAATGAGCAGTTCTTC